This T cell receptor beta chain is drawn from a study of blood T cell repertoires in COVID-19. The wider study: PBMCs, B-cell-depleted T cells, or T cells were the source of the cDNA or gDNA that made up the material.

Germline CDR1 and CDR2: MDHEN and SYDVKM. The length of the CDR3 is 16 residues. V lost 4 bases and J lost 1, with 14 bases in between. Profiling relied on immunoSEQ multiplex PCR, and the TCRdb table lists in-frame clones only, not all of them. The data show 68,000 or so clones, approximately 88% seen once. The chain uses TRBV28 and TRBJ1-5; D remains ambiguous. The material sequenced was peripheral blood. This clonotype originated in a human donor in a cohort sampled during active COVID-19. The CDR3 region has the DNA TGTGCCAGCAGTTCTCGTACGCGGATCAGCAATCAGCCCCAGCATTTT. Protein product: CASSSRTRISNQPQHF. Full variable domain (rest looked up from reference TRBV28 and TRBJ1-5): DVKVTQSSRYLVKRTGEKVFLECVQDMDHENMFWYRQDPGLGLRLIYFSYDVKMKEKGDIPEGYSVSREKKERFSLILESASTNQTSMYLCASSSRTRISNQPQHFGDGTRLSIL.